This T cell receptor (beta chain) was recorded in a study of monozygotic twins with inflammatory bowel disease. In germline, CDR1 is DFQATT, CDR2 SNEGSKA (reference sequence). The CDR3 sequence is 13 residues long. UMIs with a 6-nucleotide sample barcode were added by template switching. For each CDR3 protein, TCRdb gives one entry from its re-call of the 5' RACE reads, without DNA. The table for this sample gives 400,000 to 500,000 distinct CDR3 sequences. General observations from the study: Variability may have been added to patient repertoires by differing immunosuppressive treatments. Fewer clonotypes were shared with others by IBD patients than by healthy twins, especially with disease activity.

As regards this clonotype: No antigen is known for it.

The genes are TRBV20-1 and TRBJ2-7. What was sequenced was blood. This sequence was found in a human donor with ulcerative colitis or Crohn's disease, or a healthy co-twin of an affected twin (not recorded which). The CDR3 is CSARAGFSYEQYF.